These 25 T cell receptor beta chains were all obtained from the same sample, sequenced in a study of PD-1 blockade in classical Hodgkin lymphoma. Stated time point: cycle 4 day 1 (C4D1), after 6 weeks of nivolumab. All patients relapsed after autologous stem cell transplantation, and brentuximab vedotin exposure varied. Profiling relied on immunoSEQ multiplex PCR, and the TCRdb table lists in-frame clones only, not all of them. Of roughly 50,000 clones detected, 90% appear once; the ten largest clones hold over 11%. The sample consisted of peripheral blood mononuclear cells (PBMCs), taken before the fourth cycle of nivolumab. All receptors derive from a human donor with classical Hodgkin lymphoma.

The CDR3 coding sequence is TGTGCCAGCAGCTTAGTCACTAGCTCCTACGAGCAGTACTTC. This gives the protein CASSLVTSSYEQYF. The J gene is TRBJ2-7, the V gene TRBV11-3; D perhaps matches TRBD2 (5 bases). CDR1 SGHNT and CDR2 YENEEA come from the germline V gene. V was trimmed by 1 base and J by 0 bases, leaving 7 bases between them. This CDR3 contains 14 residues. Combining the CDR3 with reference TRBV11-3 and TRBJ2-7 gives the whole variable domain EAGVVQSPRYKIIEKKQPVAFWCNPISGHNTLYWYLQNLGQGPELLIRYENEEAVDDSQLPKDRFSAERLKGVDSTLKIQPAELGDSAVYLCASSLVTSSYEQYFGPGTRLTVT.

The J gene is TRBJ1-2, the V gene TRBV5-5; the D is unclear. The CDR3 length is 14 residues. The germline V gene has CDR1 SGHKS and CDR2 YYEKEE (reference sequence). Trimming stripped 6 bases from V and 1 base from J, with 13 bases between. In nucleotides, the CDR3 is TGTGCCAGCAATTCCATCGGATTTAACTATGGCTACACCTTC. It is translated as CASNSIGFNYGYTF.

Regarding this clone: Other DNA sequences in the sample encode the same CDR3. The genes are TRBV6-5 and TRBJ2-1; TRBD1 or TRBD2 may be the D gene (6 bases each). V was cut by 0 bases and J by 8 bases, with 8 bases left in between. This CDR3 contains 13 residues. Germline V CDR1 and CDR2: MNHEY, SVGAGI. CDR3 bases: TGTGCCAGCAGTTACTCGGAGGGGGATGAGCAGTTCTTC. Its protein product is CASSYSEGDEQFF.

The chain joins TRBV5-1 to TRBJ2-7; D ambiguous. The V gene lost 2 bases and the J gene lost 4 bases, with 7 bases spanning the gap. The CDR3 sequence is 12 residues long. The germline V gene encodes CDR1 SGHRS and CDR2 YFSETQ. The CDR3 coding sequence is TGCGCCAGCAGCTTTGACAAGTACGAGCAGTACTTC. Translated: CASSFDKYEQYF.

This chain links TRBV5-6 with TRBJ2-7; 7 nucleotides match TRBD1. Germline-derived CDR1 and CDR2 are SGHDT and YYEEEE. The CDR3 runs to 17 residues. Trimming cost V 3 bases and J 1 base; bases outside gene matches: 13. As DNA, the CDR3 is TGTGCCAGCAGCTGGCGGTTCGGACAGGACCATTCCTACGAGCAGTACTTC. Protein sequence: CASSWRFGQDHSYEQYF.

The chain joins TRBV27 to TRBJ2-2; no firm D call. There are 13 residues in the CDR3. V lost 2 bases to trimming and J lost 6 bases, with 7 bases between them. Germline V gene data show CDR1 as MNHEY and CDR2 as SMNVEV (reference sequence). The CDR3 region has the DNA TGTGCCAGCAGTTTAGAGATGGCCGGGGAGCTGTTTTTT. It yields the protein CASSLEMAGELFF.

The V and J genes are TRBV6-4 and TRBJ1-2; no definite D call. Trimming took 2 bases from V and 4 from J, leaving 8 bases between them. Germline CDR1 reads MRHNA; CDR2 reads SNTAGT. This CDR3 contains 13 residues. The CDR3 sequence: CASSDPEGYGYTF. Written as DNA, the CDR3 is TGTGCCAGCAGTGACCCCGAGGGCTATGGCTACACCTTC.

In this sample, this clone turned up once. The chain uses TRBV13 and TRBJ2-3; D call uncertain. Trimming removed 5 bases at V and 1 base at J, with 4 bases between. Germline V gene sequence: CDR1 PRHDT, CDR2 FYEKMQ (reference sequence). The CDR3 extends over 12 amino acids. CDR3 nucleotide sequence: TGTGCCAGCAGCCGCCGCACAGATACGCAGTATTTT. The encoded protein is CASSRRTDTQYF.

This clone appeared once. The chain carries TRBV6-5 and TRBJ1-4; D ambiguous. The CDR3 is 15 residues long. Germline CDR1 reads MNHEY; CDR2 reads SVGAGI. V shed 2 bases and J shed 0 bases, with 7 bases lying between them. Written as DNA, the CDR3 is TGTGCCAGCAGTTACGGAGTCTCAACTAATGAAAAACTGTTTTTT. This sequence encodes CASSYGVSTNEKLFF.

The CDR3 region is CASSYRDSSYEQYF. Written as DNA, the CDR3 is TGTGCCAGCAGTTACCGGGACAGCTCCTACGAGCAGTACTTC. The rearrangement joins TRBV6-5 to TRBJ2-7; the match to TRBD1 covers 7 bases. The germline gives CDR1 MNHEY, CDR2 SVGAGI. V dropped 2 bases and J dropped 0; count of bases not matched to a gene: 1. This CDR3 is 14 amino acids long.

The chain carries TRBV7-9 and TRBJ2-7; D gene ambiguous. CDR1 and CDR2 from the germline V gene are SEHNR and FQNEAQ (reference sequence). V was clipped by 1 base and J by 4 bases, with 8 bases between them. The CDR3 has 13 residues. DNA for the CDR3: TGTGCCAGCAGCTTAGAGAGCGCTTACGAGCAGTACTTC. Amino acid sequence: CASSLESAYEQYF.

The chain couples TRBV5-1 to TRBJ1-4; maybe TRBD1 (5 bases). V dropped 3 bases and J dropped 7 bases, with 13 bases sitting between them. Per germline, CDR1 SGHRS and CDR2 YFSETQ. CDR3 length equals 14 residues. As DNA, the CDR3 is TGCGCCAGCAGCTCGGGACCATCCACTGAAAAACTGTTTTTT. Its protein product is CASSSGPSTEKLFF.

In nucleotides, the CDR3 is TGTGCCAGCAGTCAACCCGACAGGGGCTACGAGCAGTACTTC. Its translation: CASSQPDRGYEQYF. The rearrangement joins TRBV27 to TRBJ2-7, with 8 nucleotides matching TRBD1. CDR1 is MNHEY and CDR2 is SMNVEV in the germline V gene (reference sequence). CDR3 length: 14 residues. The trim removed 5 bases at V and 3 bases at J, leaving 6 bases unmatched.

The chain has TRBV5-4 and TRBJ2-3; D not resolved. V was trimmed by 1 base and J by 0 bases, leaving 9 bases between them. The V gene's germline CDR1 is SGHNT and CDR2 YYREEE (reference sequence). The CDR3 has 15 amino acids. The CDR3 region is CASSLQLTSTDTQYF. The CDR3 DNA reads as TGTGCCAGCAGCTTGCAACTAACTAGCACAGATACGCAGTATTTT.

Turning to this clone: Additional DNA sequences in this sample encode the identical CDR3. The V and J genes are TRBV29-1 and TRBJ2-5, with D tentatively TRBD1 (5 bases). V lost 1 base and J lost 5, with 8 bases in between. CDR1 is SQVTM and CDR2 is ANQGSEA in the germline V gene. The CDR3 is made up of 12 amino acids. The CDR3 protein is CSVEGGWETQYF. In DNA form, the CDR3 reads TGCAGCGTTGAAGGGGGCTGGGAGACCCAGTACTTC. Together with reference TRBV29-1 and TRBJ2-5, the CDR3 gives the full variable domain: SAVISQKPSRDICQRGTSLTIQCQVDSQVTMMFWYRQQPGQSLTLIATANQGSEATYESGFVIDKFPISRPNLTFSTLTVSNMSPEDSSIYLCSVEGGWETQYFGPGTRLLVL.

V and J are TRBV6-5 and TRBJ1-6; 9 nucleotides match TRBD1. Germline CDR1 and CDR2: MNHEY and SVGAGI. This CDR3 region has 14 residues. The junction had 1 base not matched to a gene; V was cut back by 0 bases and J by 10 bases. The CDR3 DNA reads as TGTGCCAGCAGTTACTCGACAGGGGGATCACCCCTCCACTTT. Protein sequence: CASSYSTGGSPLHF.

This chain uses TRBV11-3 with TRBJ2-5; TRBD1 agrees at 7 bases. Germline loops: CDR1 SGHNT, CDR2 YENEEA. Trimming at V came to 5 bases and at J to 4 bases, leaving 7 bases not matched to a gene. The CDR3 has 14 amino acids. The CDR3 reads CASSQGGYLETQYF. CDR3 DNA sequence: TGTGCCAGCAGCCAAGGGGGCTATTTAGAGACCCAGTACTTC. Complete variable domain (other parts from reference TRBV11-3 and TRBJ2-5): EAGVVQSPRYKIIEKKQPVAFWCNPISGHNTLYWYLQNLGQGPELLIRYENEEAVDDSQLPKDRFSAERLKGVDSTLKIQPAELGDSAVYLCASSQGGYLETQYFGPGTRLLVL.

This sequence joins TRBV10-2 and TRBJ2-7; TRBD1 agrees at 8 bases. V lost 8 bases to trimming and J lost 0 bases; unmatched junction nucleotides: 6. CDR1 WSHSY and CDR2 SAAADI come from the germline V gene. This CDR3 is built from 14 residues. The CDR3 loop reads CASCAGGLSYEQYF. In nucleotides, the CDR3 is TGCGCCAGCTGCGCAGGGGGCCTCTCCTACGAGCAGTACTTC.

The chain is built from TRBV7-9 and TRBJ2-7; tentatively, D is TRBD1 or TRBD2 (5 bases each). The CDR3 has 17 amino acids. CDR1 is SEHNR and CDR2 is FQNEAQ in the germline V gene (reference sequence). The germline V and J ends were trimmed by 0 bases and 3 bases, with 18 bases remaining between them. The CDR3 region is CASSLAQLRDLSYEQYF. The CDR3, as DNA: TGTGCCAGCAGCTTAGCGCAGCTCCGGGACCTCAGCTACGAGCAGTACTTC.

The chain recombines TRBV11-3 with TRBJ2-1; D ambiguous. CDR1 and CDR2 (germline): SGHNT, YENEEA. The CDR3 covers 13 residues. The V end was cut by 1 base, the J end by 7 bases, with 8 bases between. CDR3 protein: CASSLASTNEQFF. The CDR3 coding sequence is TGTGCCAGCAGCTTAGCCTCTACGAATGAGCAGTTCTTC. Variable domain in full (rest from reference TRBV11-3 and TRBJ2-1): EAGVVQSPRYKIIEKKQPVAFWCNPISGHNTLYWYLQNLGQGPELLIRYENEEAVDDSQLPKDRFSAERLKGVDSTLKIQPAELGDSAVYLCASSLASTNEQFFGPGTRLTVL.

The chain couples TRBV10-3 to TRBJ1-2; 8 bases are shared with TRBD1. This CDR3 is 16 amino acids long. The V and J ends lost 2 bases and 7 bases, in that order; junction bases with no gene match: 12. CDR1 and CDR2 from the germline V gene are ENHRY and SYGVKD. DNA of the CDR3: TGTGCCATCAGTGAGGACAGGGGCCTTACCGGAATTGGCTACACCTTC. It is translated as CAISEDRGLTGIGYTF.

This rearrangement joins TRBV14 to TRBJ2-3; D perhaps matches TRBD1 (6 bases). The CDR3 has 14 residues. V lost 4 bases to trimming and J lost 6 bases, with 14 bases between them. Germline lookup yields CDR1 SGHDN and CDR2 FVKESK. The CDR3 loop is CASSPWTVQDTQYF. The DNA for the CDR3 is TGTGCCAGCAGCCCCTGGACAGTGCAGGATACGCAGTATTTT.

CDR3 residues: CATSASGLKQFF. For the CDR3, the DNA is TGTGCCACCAGCGCTAGCGGCCTCAAGCAGTTCTTC. This chain uses TRBV15 with TRBJ2-1, with 7 bases matching TRBD2. The CDR3 sequence is 12 residues long. Trimming took 5 bases from V and 11 from J; bases not matched to a gene: 6. Per the germline V gene, CDR1 is LNHNV and CDR2 is YYDKDF (reference sequence).

The V and J genes are TRBV7-9 and TRBJ2-1, with D uncertain. Germline CDR1 reads SEHNR; CDR2 reads FQNEAQ (reference sequence). The CDR3 is 15 residues long. Trimming pared 0 bases from V and 0 bases from J, leaving 6 bases between. CDR3 in DNA: TGTGCCAGCAGCTTAGCGGGAAACTCCTACAATGAGCAGTTCTTC. Protein sequence: CASSLAGNSYNEQFF.

The chain uses TRBV19 and TRBJ2-1; D is unclear. Germline V lookup: CDR1 LNHDA, CDR2 SQIVND (reference sequence). The CDR3 extends over 12 amino acids. V was pared by 2 bases and J by 9 bases, with 8 bases between. CDR3 in DNA: TGTGCCAGTAGTATATCCCAGAGTGAGCAGTTCTTC. Encoded protein: CASSISQSEQFF. The full variable domain, rest sourced from reference TRBV19 and TRBJ2-1, is DGGITQSPKYLFRKEGQNVTLSCEQNLNHDAMYWYRQDPGQGLRLIYYSQIVNDFQKGDIAEGYSVSREKKESFPLTVTSAQKNPTAFYLCASSISQSEQFFGPGTRLTVL.